The T cell receptor (beta chain) under discussion was sequenced for a study of T-cell reconstitution after alpha-beta-depleted transplantation in children. The CDR3 runs to 14 residues. The V gene lost 2 bases and the J gene lost 5 bases, with 9 bases spanning the gap. Germline V lookup: CDR1 LGHDT, CDR2 YNNKEL (reference sequence). TCRbeta library preparation incorporated unique molecular identifiers. A single record per CDR3 protein comes from TCRdb applying MiXCR to the PCR reads. The data contain around 600,000 distinct CDR3 sequences, 10% to 13% of them seen just once; the ten biggest clones take up less than 4.5%.

This sequence originates from a human donor who donated a stem cell graft to a child with acute myeloid leukemia. The chain links TRBV3-1 to TRBJ2-2; D unclear. The sample was PBMCs from the stem cell graft donor, taken from the stem cell graft. CDR3 region: CASSQPSKTGELFF. The DNA for the CDR3 is TGTGCCAGCAGCCAACCCAGCAAAACCGGGGAGCTGTTTTTT.